The 32 T cell receptor beta chains listed next were all sequenced from one sample in a study of T cells in localized non-small cell lung cancer. The data were produced by immunoSEQ multiplex PCR, yet TCRdb's version contains in-frame clones alone and is incomplete. The table has over 35,000 clones, 81% seen once; the top ten hold around 7.8%. This material consisted of peripheral blood mononuclear cells, taken before any cancer treatment. These receptors were taken from a male donor older than 55 with stage II lung adenocarcinoma.

The gene calls are TRBV30 and TRBJ2-3; TRBD2 matches at 12 bases. This CDR3 has 18 residues. The germline V gene has CDR1 GTSNPN and CDR2 SVGIG (reference sequence). Losses at the gene ends were 5 bases for V and 5 bases for J; bases not matched to a gene: 17. The CDR3 loop is CAWLGTLGLAGRLDTQYF. Written as DNA, the CDR3 is TGTGCCTGGTTAGGGACCTTGGGACTAGCGGGTCGTTTAGATACGCAGTATTTT.

The chain carries TRBV5-1 and TRBJ2-2; 7 bases match TRBD1. Germline CDR1 SGHRS, CDR2 YFSETQ. V lost 4 bases and J lost 3; bases outside the gene matches: 6. The CDR3 has 15 amino acids. In DNA form, the CDR3 reads TGCGCCAGCAGCCTGACAGGGCGGGACACCGGGGAGCTGTTTTTT. This sequence encodes CASSLTGRDTGELFF. Drawing the rest from reference TRBV5-1 and TRBJ2-2, the complete variable domain is KAGVTQTPRYLIKTRGQQVTLSCSPISGHRSVSWYQQTPGQGLQFLFEYFSETQRNKGNFPGRFSGRQFSNSRSEMNVSTLELGDSALYLCASSLTGRDTGELFFGEGSRLTVL.

The rearrangement joins TRBV7-8 to TRBJ2-1; D possibly uses TRBD1 or TRBD2 (6 bases each). The CDR3 is made up of 15 amino acids. V gave up 1 base and J gave up 4 bases, with 11 bases separating them. Germline V gives CDR1 SGHVS, CDR2 FQNEAQ. CDR3 loop: CASSLDGGLYNEQFF. In nucleotides, the CDR3 is TGTGCCAGCAGCTTAGACGGGGGCCTATACAATGAGCAGTTCTTC.

The chain carries TRBV18 and TRBJ2-1; 7 positions match TRBD1. The junction had 9 bases not matched to a gene; V was cut back by 3 bases and J by 7 bases. This CDR3 is built from 15 residues. Germline lookup yields CDR1 KGHSH and CDR2 LQKENI. CDR3 in DNA: TGTGCCAGCTCACCCGGACCAGGGGGTTTTAATGAGCAGTTCTTC. Translated, it gives CASSPGPGGFNEQFF.

The chain carries TRBV11-3 and TRBJ2-5; weak D call: TRBD2 (6 bases). CDR1 and CDR2 from the germline V gene are SGHNT and YENEEA. The CDR3 has 14 residues. Trimming cost V 2 bases and J 4 bases, with 11 bases left between them. CDR3 sequence reads: CASSLSGGVETQYF. The CDR3 nucleotides read TGTGCCAGCAGCTTATCCGGGGGAGTAGAGACCCAGTACTTC. The full variable domain, with the rest looked up from reference TRBV11-3 and TRBJ2-5, is EAGVVQSPRYKIIEKKQPVAFWCNPISGHNTLYWYLQNLGQGPELLIRYENEEAVDDSQLPKDRFSAERLKGVDSTLKIQPAELGDSAVYLCASSLSGGVETQYFGPGTRLLVL.

The chain carries TRBV2 and TRBJ2-5, with D perhaps matching TRBD1 (6 bases). V shed 6 bases and J shed 5 bases, with 16 bases lying between them. Germline values: CDR1 SNHLY, CDR2 FYNNEI. This CDR3 has 14 residues. The CDR3 DNA follows: TGTGCCAGCAGGGGGGCCGGACCCCGGGAGACCCAGTACTTC. Translated: CASRGAGPRETQYF.

The J gene is TRBJ1-2, the V gene TRBV28; D is unclear. Germline CDR1 and CDR2: MDHEN and SYDVKM. CDR3 length: 13 amino acids. The V and J ends lost 5 bases and 4 bases respectively, with 11 bases between them. The CDR3 coding sequence is TGTGCCAGCAGTGTCGACCTGGCCTATGGCTACACCTTC. This translates into CASSVDLAYGYTF.

CDR3 amino acids: CAWSVSLKETQYF. The CDR3 DNA sequence: TGTGCCTGGAGTGTAAGCCTAAAAGAGACCCAGTACTTC. The rearrangement joins TRBV30 to TRBJ2-5, with unresolved D. This CDR3 comprises 13 residues. Trimming left V 0 bases short and J 3 bases short, with 8 bases between. The germline CDR1 and CDR2 sequences are GTSNPN and SVGIG (reference sequence).

The chain has TRBV7-8 and TRBJ2-7, with D perhaps TRBD1 (5 bases). Between the trimmed V and J ends, which lost 3 bases and 2 bases, there was a span of 11 bases. In germline, CDR1 is SGHVS, CDR2 FQNEAQ. This CDR3 spans 14 amino acids. This CDR3 is CASSFIQGTYEQYF. CDR3 sequence (DNA): TGTGCCAGCAGCTTTATCCAGGGTACCTACGAGCAGTACTTC.

The V and J genes are TRBV29-1 and TRBJ1-1; weak D call: TRBD1 (6 bases). This CDR3 region has 12 residues. The V end was cut by 7 bases, the J end by 0 bases, with 9 bases between. Looked up from germline, CDR1 is SQVTM and CDR2 is ANQGSEA. The CDR3 protein is CSARGMNTEAFF. The CDR3 DNA reads as TGCAGCGCCAGGGGAATGAACACTGAAGCTTTCTTT.

The V gene is TRBV10-2, the J gene TRBJ2-7; 7 bases fit TRBD2. Germline assignment: CDR1 WSHSY and CDR2 SAAADI. V lost 3 bases, J lost 1 base, and 3 bases stayed unmatched. This CDR3 region has 14 residues. The CDR3 reads CASSDRAGSYEQYF. CDR3 coding DNA: TGCGCCAGCAGTGACAGAGCGGGATCCTACGAGCAGTACTTC.

V and J are TRBV4-2 and TRBJ1-2; perhaps TRBD1 as D (5 bases). This CDR3 is 14 amino acids long. Germline V gene data show CDR1 as LGHNA and CDR2 as YNFKEQ. V was clipped by 8 bases and J by 6 bases, with 19 bases between them. Here the CDR3 reads CASRARAGLDGYTF. CDR3 nucleotides: TGTGCCAGCCGAGCCAGGGCAGGCCTGGATGGCTACACCTTC.

The chain links TRBV18 to TRBJ1-2; perhaps TRBD1 as D (5 bases). Trimming left V 5 bases short and J 6 bases short, with 7 bases between. The CDR3 is made up of 11 amino acids. Germline assignment: CDR1 KGHSH and CDR2 LQKENI. The CDR3 sequence: CASSVRDGYTF. CDR3 coding DNA: TGTGCCAGCTCAGTCAGGGATGGCTACACCTTC.

This clone was counted once. The chain has TRBV30 and TRBJ1-1, with TRBD1 identical over 9 bases. The CDR3 covers 12 residues. Trimming at V came to 0 bases and at J to 9 bases, leaving 2 bases not matched to a gene. Germline CDR1 and CDR2: GTSNPN and SVGIG (reference sequence). CDR3 loop: CAWSVGQGKAFF. The CDR3 coding sequence is TGTGCCTGGAGTGTAGGACAGGGGAAAGCTTTCTTT.

The CDR3 sequence is CASRGAVSGNTIYF. CDR3 DNA: TGTGCCAGCCGTGGGGCAGTCTCTGGAAACACCATATATTTT. The V and J genes are TRBV6-1 and TRBJ1-3; D is possibly TRBD1 (5 bases). CDR1 and CDR2 (germline): MNHNS, SASEGT. CDR3 size: 14 residues. The ends were cut back, 8 bases at V and 0 bases at J, with 11 bases in the middle.

The J gene is TRBJ1-5, the V gene TRBV7-8; D perhaps matches TRBD1 (5 bases). Germline loops: CDR1 SGHVS, CDR2 FQNEAQ. The ends were cut back, 2 bases at V and 0 bases at J, with 8 bases in the middle. This CDR3 is built from 15 residues. As DNA, the CDR3 is TGTGCCAGCAGCTTACAGGGAGATAGCAATCAGCCCCAGCATTTT. Its translation: CASSLQGDSNQPQHF.

The chain employs TRBV30 and TRBJ1-5; TRBD1 matches at 7 bases. Looked up from germline, CDR1 is GTSNPN and CDR2 is SVGIG (reference sequence). The CDR3 totals 15 residues. V lost 4 bases and J lost 3; bases outside the gene matches: 9. CDR3 sequence reads: CAWKVRDSLNQPQHF. The CDR3 DNA sequence: TGTGCCTGGAAAGTGCGGGACAGCCTCAATCAGCCCCAGCATTTT.

Note on this clone: The sample has other DNA sequences that encode this CDR3 too. The V call is TRBV18, the J call TRBJ1-5, with D hard to call. Trimming pared 3 bases from V and 4 bases from J, leaving 4 bases between. The CDR3 totals 12 residues. Germline V gene lookup returns CDR1 KGHSH and CDR2 LQKENI. The CDR3 spells CASSPPNQPQHF. Written as DNA, the CDR3 is TGTGCCAGCTCACCGCCGAATCAGCCCCAGCATTTT. Full variable domain (missing parts from reference TRBV18 and TRBJ1-5): NAGVMQNPRHLVRRRGQEARLRCSPMKGHSHVYWYRQLPEEGLKFMVYLQKENIIDESGMPKERFSAEFPKEGPSILRIQQVVRGDSAAYFCASSPPNQPQHFGDGTRLSIL.

The chain joins TRBV18 to TRBJ2-5; 9 bases map to TRBD1. J gave up 2 bases and V 3 bases, and 1 base lay outside the gene matches. CDR3 length: 14 residues. CDR1 is KGHSH, CDR2 LQKENI, per germline. The CDR3: CASSPGQGQETQYF. The CDR3 DNA follows: TGTGCCAGCTCACCGGGACAGGGACAAGAGACCCAGTACTTC.

This chain links TRBV5-8 with TRBJ1-5; D call uncertain. Germline loops: CDR1 SGHTS, CDR2 YDEGEE. V gave up 0 bases and J gave up 1 base, with 8 bases separating them. The CDR3 has 15 residues. The CDR3 DNA is TGTGCCAGCAGCTTGGCGGGCAGAAGCAATCAGCCCCAGCATTTT. This translates into CASSLAGRSNQPQHF.

The rearrangement joins TRBV28 to TRBJ1-1; possible D gene TRBD1, 6 bases. The CDR3 is 12 residues long. Trimming took off 8 bases at V and 11 bases at J, with 18 bases between the two ends. The germline gives CDR1 MDHEN, CDR2 SYDVKM. The DNA for the CDR3 is TGTGCCAGCTTTACAGGGAATCTCGCCGCTTTCTTT. This translates into CASFTGNLAAFF. The full variable domain, completed using reference TRBV28 and TRBJ1-1, is DVKVTQSSRYLVKRTGEKVFLECVQDMDHENMFWYRQDPGLGLRLIYFSYDVKMKEKGDIPEGYSVSREKKERFSLILESASTNQTSMYLCASFTGNLAAFFGQGTRLTVV.

This chain connects TRBV14 to TRBJ2-3; 7 bases are a match to TRBD2. V was pared by 1 base and J by 3 bases, with 7 bases of the junction left unmatched. The CDR3 is made up of 16 amino acids. CDR1 is SGHDN and CDR2 is FVKESK in the germline V gene. CDR3 amino acids: CASSQGPSGTTDTQYF. DNA for the CDR3: TGTGCCAGCAGCCAAGGCCCCAGCGGGACGACAGATACGCAGTATTTT.

V gene TRBV5-6 combines with J gene TRBJ1-2, with TRBD1 matching 8 bases. CDR1 and CDR2 (germline): SGHDT, YYEEEE. The length of the CDR3 is 12 residues. V dropped 3 bases and J dropped 12; count of bases not matched to a gene: 7. CDR3 amino acids: CASSSTGDRHTF. As DNA, the CDR3 is TGTGCCAGCAGCTCGACAGGGGATCGGCACACCTTC.

V and J are TRBV30 and TRBJ1-5; TRBD1 is a possible D gene (6 bases). Germline V CDR1 and CDR2: GTSNPN, SVGIG (reference sequence). The ends were cut back, 2 bases at V and 5 bases at J, with 13 bases in the middle. CDR3 length: 14 residues. The chain's CDR3 is CAWSPDRPDQPQHF. DNA for the CDR3: TGTGCCTGGAGTCCGGACAGACCAGATCAGCCCCAGCATTTT.

The table lists this clone with a count of one. The V and J genes are TRBV18 and TRBJ2-6; D is unresolved. This CDR3 region has 15 residues. The V gene lost 0 bases and the J gene lost 2 bases, with 5 bases spanning the gap. The germline CDR1 and CDR2 sequences are KGHSH and LQKENI. The CDR3 sequence: CASSPPRAGANVLTF. As DNA, the CDR3 is TGTGCCAGCTCACCACCTAGGGCTGGGGCCAACGTCCTGACTTTC.

This clone was observed a handful of times. The chain combines TRBV5-4 with TRBJ1-2; no reliable D call. V dropped 5 bases and J dropped 0 bases, with 5 bases sitting between them. The germline V gene encodes CDR1 SGHNT and CDR2 YYREEE (reference sequence). CDR3 size: 12 residues. CDR3 DNA: TGTGCCAGCAGTGGACCTAACTATGGCTACACCTTC. Its protein product is CASSGPNYGYTF.

The rearrangement links TRBV6-5 to TRBJ1-3; maybe TRBD1 (5 bases). V dropped 0 bases and J dropped 7 bases, with 10 bases sitting between them. Germline CDR1 and CDR2: MNHEY and SVGAGI. The CDR3 spans 14 residues. The CDR3 reads CASSYSSGGNTIYF. In nucleotides, the CDR3 is TGTGCCAGCAGTTACTCGAGCGGGGGGAACACCATATATTTT.

The chain joins TRBV19 to TRBJ2-3; perhaps TRBD2 as D (5 bases). Trimming stripped 3 bases from V and 6 bases from J, with 7 bases between. CDR3 length: 12 residues. Germline lookup yields CDR1 LNHDA and CDR2 SQIVND (reference sequence). CDR3 sequence reads: CASSIWEDTQYF. CDR3 nucleotides: TGTGCCAGTAGTATTTGGGAGGATACGCAGTATTTT.

The chain joins TRBV7-9 to TRBJ1-6; D is undetermined. The germline gives CDR1 SEHNR, CDR2 FQNEAQ (reference sequence). There are 14 residues in the CDR3. Between the trimmed V and J ends, which lost 5 bases and 9 bases, there was a span of 14 bases. This CDR3 is CASSPPKGGSPLHF. CDR3 coding DNA: TGTGCCAGCAGCCCTCCAAAAGGAGGTTCACCCCTCCACTTT.

The J gene is TRBJ2-3, the V gene TRBV4-3; TRBD2 agrees at 15 bases. Germline V gene sequence: CDR1 LGHNA, CDR2 YSLEER. The CDR3 totals 18 residues. With V trimmed by 1 base and J by 5 bases, 7 bases remained unmatched. CDR3 DNA: TGCGCCAGCAGCCAAGTCCGGGGACTAGCGGGAGGTGGAGATACGCAGTATTTT. Its translation: CASSQVRGLAGGGDTQYF.

The rearrangement links TRBV5-4 to TRBJ2-7; TRBD1 might be the D (6 bases). The length of the CDR3 is 13 residues. Trimming cost V 9 bases and J 1 base, with 14 bases left between them. Germline loops: CDR1 SGHNT, CDR2 YYREEE (reference sequence). CDR3 coding DNA: TGTGCCATCACCATCCAGGGGTCCTACGAGCAGTACTTC. Translating gives CAITIQGSYEQYF. Variable domain in full (rest from reference TRBV5-4 and TRBJ2-7): ETGVTQSPTHLIKTRGQQVTLRCSSQSGHNTVSWYQQALGQGPQFIFQYYREEENGRGNFPPRFSGLQFPNYSSELNVNALELDDSALYLCAITIQGSYEQYFGPGTRLTVT.

The V gene is TRBV7-2, the J gene TRBJ1-1; D gene uncertain. The V and J ends lost 2 bases and 1 base respectively, with 8 bases between them. The V gene's germline CDR1 is SGHTA and CDR2 FQGNSA. The CDR3 is 14 residues long. The CDR3 sequence is CASSLFGGNTEAFF. DNA of the CDR3: TGTGCCAGCAGCTTATTCGGCGGGAACACTGAAGCTTTCTTT.